This T cell receptor (beta chain) was identified during a study of OX40 agonist ivuxolimab in advanced cancers. Study-wide results and limits: At 0.1 to 3.0 mg/kg, CD4+ and CD8+ blood T cells expanded clonally by week 6. Expanded peripheral T-cell antigen specificity went undetermined.

As to this clone: Its antigen is not known.

The protocol was immunoSEQ multiplex PCR, while the TCRdb copy is restricted to in-frame clones and leaves out a portion. The sample includes 45,000 or so clones, approximately 86% of them seen just once. CDR1 SGHVS and CDR2 FQNEAQ come from the germline V gene. There are 15 residues in the CDR3. Between the trimmed V and J ends, which lost 7 bases and 0 bases, there was a span of 10 bases. This TCR came from an adult with an advanced solid tumor such as melanoma, head and neck, liver or kidney cancer. This sequence joins TRBV7-8 and TRBJ2-6; no reliable D call. Sequenced here: CD4+ or CD8+ T cells sorted from blood, sampled in a trial of the OX40 agonist ivuxolimab. CDR3 DNA sequence: TGTGCCAGCACCCCATACAGCTCTGGGGCCAACGTCCTGACTTTC. Translation gives CASTPYSSGANVLTF.